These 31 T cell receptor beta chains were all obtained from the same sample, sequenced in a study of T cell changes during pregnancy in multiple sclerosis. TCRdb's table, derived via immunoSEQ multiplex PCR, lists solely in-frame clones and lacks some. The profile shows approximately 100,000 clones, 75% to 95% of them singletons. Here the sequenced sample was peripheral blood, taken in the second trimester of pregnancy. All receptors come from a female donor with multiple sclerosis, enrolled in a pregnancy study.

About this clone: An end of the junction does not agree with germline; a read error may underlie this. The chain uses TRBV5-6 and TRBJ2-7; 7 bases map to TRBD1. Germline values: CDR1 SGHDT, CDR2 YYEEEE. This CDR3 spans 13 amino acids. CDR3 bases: TGTGCCAGCACCACTGGGTCGAGGGGGCGCTTTAGCTTC. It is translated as CASTTGSRGRFSF.

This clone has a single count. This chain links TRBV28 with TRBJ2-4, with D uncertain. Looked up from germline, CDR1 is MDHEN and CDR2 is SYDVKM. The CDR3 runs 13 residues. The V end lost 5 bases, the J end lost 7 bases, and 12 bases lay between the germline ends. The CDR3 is CASSPSARNIQYF. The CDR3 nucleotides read TGTGCCAGCAGTCCCAGTGCGAGGAACATTCAGTACTTC. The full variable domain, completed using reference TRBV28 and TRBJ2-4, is DVKVTQSSRYLVKRTGEKVFLECVQDMDHENMFWYRQDPGLGLRLIYFSYDVKMKEKGDIPEGYSVSREKKERFSLILESASTNQTSMYLCASSPSARNIQYFGAGTRLSVL.

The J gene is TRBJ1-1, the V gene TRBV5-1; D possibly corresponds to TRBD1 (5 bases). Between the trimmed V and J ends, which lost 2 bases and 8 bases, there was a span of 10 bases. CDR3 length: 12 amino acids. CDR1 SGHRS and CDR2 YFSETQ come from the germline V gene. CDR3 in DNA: TGCGCCAGCAGCTTTCCGGGGGAGGAAGCTTTCTTT. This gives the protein CASSFPGEEAFF.

The CDR3 DNA sequence: TGTGCCAGCAGCCCCACTAGCGGGAGTAGGAATGAGCAGTTCTTC. This codes for CASSPTSGSRNEQFF. This sequence joins TRBV28 and TRBJ2-1, with 11 bases fitting TRBD2. Looked up from germline, CDR1 is MDHEN and CDR2 is SYDVKM. There are 15 residues in the CDR3. The J segment lost 7 bases and the V segment lost 6 bases, leaving 8 bases of the junction unmatched.

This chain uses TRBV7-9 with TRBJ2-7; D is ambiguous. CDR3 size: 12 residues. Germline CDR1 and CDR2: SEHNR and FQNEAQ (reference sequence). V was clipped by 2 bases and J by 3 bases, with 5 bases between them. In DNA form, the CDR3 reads TGTGCCAGCAGCTTACGAGACTACGAGCAGTACTTC. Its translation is CASSLRDYEQYF.

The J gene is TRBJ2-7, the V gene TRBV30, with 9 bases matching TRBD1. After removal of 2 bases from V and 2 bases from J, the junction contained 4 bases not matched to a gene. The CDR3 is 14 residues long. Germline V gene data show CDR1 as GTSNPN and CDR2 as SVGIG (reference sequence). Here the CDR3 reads CAWSRGTGPYEQYF. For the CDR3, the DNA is TGTGCCTGGAGTCGCGGGACAGGGCCCTACGAGCAGTACTTC.

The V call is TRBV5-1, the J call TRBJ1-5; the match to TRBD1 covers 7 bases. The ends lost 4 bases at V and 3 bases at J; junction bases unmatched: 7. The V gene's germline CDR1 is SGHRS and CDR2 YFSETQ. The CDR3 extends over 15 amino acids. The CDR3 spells CASSAGTAPNQPQHF. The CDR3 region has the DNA TGCGCCAGCAGCGCCGGGACAGCACCCAATCAGCCCCAGCATTTT.

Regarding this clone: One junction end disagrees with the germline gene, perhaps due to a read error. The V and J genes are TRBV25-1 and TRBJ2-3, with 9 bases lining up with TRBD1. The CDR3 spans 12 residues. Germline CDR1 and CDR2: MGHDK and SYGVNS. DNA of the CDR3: TGTGCCAGCAGTGAATTACAGGGGGCTTCTCACTTT. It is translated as CASSELQGASHF.

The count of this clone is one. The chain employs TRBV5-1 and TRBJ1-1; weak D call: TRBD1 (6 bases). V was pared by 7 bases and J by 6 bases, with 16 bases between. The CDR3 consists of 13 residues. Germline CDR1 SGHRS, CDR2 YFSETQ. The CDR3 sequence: CASGSTGAAEAFF. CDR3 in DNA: TGCGCCAGCGGCTCGACAGGTGCAGCTGAAGCTTTCTTT.

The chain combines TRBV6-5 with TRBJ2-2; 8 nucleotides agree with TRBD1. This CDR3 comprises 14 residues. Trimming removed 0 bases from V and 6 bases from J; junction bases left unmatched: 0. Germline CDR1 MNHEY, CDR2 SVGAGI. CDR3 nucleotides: TGTGCCAGCAGTTACTCCAGGGGGCCCGGGGAGCTGTTTTTT. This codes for CASSYSRGPGELFF.

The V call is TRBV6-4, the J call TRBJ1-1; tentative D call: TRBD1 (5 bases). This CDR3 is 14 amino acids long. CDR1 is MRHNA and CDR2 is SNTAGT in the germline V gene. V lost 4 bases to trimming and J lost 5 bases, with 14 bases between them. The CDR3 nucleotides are TGTGCCAGCAGTGCGCAACCAAAGGGGACTGAAGCTTTCTTT. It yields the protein CASSAQPKGTEAFF.

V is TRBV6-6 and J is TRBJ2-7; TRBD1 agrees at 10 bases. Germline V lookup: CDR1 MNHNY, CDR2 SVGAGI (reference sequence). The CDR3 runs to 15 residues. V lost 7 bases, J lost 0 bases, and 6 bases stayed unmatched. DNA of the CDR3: TGTGCCAGCACTCTAGGGACAGGGGTCTCCTACGAGCAGTACTTC. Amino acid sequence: CASTLGTGVSYEQYF.

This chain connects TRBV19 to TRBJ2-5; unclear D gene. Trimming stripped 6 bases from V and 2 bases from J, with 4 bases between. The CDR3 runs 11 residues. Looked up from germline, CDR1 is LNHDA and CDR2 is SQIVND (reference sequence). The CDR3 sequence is CASRLQETQYF. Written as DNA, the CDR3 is TGTGCCAGTAGACTGCAAGAGACCCAGTACTTC.

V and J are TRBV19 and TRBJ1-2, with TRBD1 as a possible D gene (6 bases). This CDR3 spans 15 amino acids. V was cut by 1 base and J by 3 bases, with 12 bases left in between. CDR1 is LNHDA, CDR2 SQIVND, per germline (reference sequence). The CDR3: CASSIAGQYYYGYTF. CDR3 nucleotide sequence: TGTGCCAGTAGTATAGCCGGACAGTATTACTATGGCTACACCTTC.

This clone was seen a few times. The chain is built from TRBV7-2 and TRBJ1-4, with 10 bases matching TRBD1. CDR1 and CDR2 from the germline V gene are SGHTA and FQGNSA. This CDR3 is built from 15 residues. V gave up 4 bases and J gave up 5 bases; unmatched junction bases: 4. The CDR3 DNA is TGTGCCAGCAGCTCCCGGACAGGGGGGAATGAAAAACTGTTTTTT. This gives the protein CASSSRTGGNEKLFF.

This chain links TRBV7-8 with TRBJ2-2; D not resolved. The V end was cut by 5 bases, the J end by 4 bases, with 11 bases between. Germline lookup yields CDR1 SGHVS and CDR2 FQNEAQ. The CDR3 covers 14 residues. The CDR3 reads CASSPSSSTGELFF. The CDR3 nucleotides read TGTGCCAGCAGCCCCTCCTCGAGCACCGGGGAGCTGTTTTTT.

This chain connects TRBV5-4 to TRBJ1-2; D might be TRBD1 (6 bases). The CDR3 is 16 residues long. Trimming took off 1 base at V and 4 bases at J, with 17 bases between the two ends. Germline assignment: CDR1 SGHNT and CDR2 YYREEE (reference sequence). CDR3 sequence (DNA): TGTGCCAGCAGCTTGAAGGCCCGGGACACTATCTATGGCTACACCTTC. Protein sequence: CASSLKARDTIYGYTF.

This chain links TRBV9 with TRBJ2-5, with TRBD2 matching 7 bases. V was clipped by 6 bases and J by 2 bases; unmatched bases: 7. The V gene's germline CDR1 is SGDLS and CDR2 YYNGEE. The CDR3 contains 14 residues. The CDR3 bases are TGTGCCAGCACCATAGGACTAGTTCAAGAGACCCAGTACTTC. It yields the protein CASTIGLVQETQYF.

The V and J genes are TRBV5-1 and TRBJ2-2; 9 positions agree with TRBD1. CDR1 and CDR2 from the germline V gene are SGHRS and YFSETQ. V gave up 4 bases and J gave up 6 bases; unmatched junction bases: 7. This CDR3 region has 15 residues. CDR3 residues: CASSKGQGISGELFF. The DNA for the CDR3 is TGCGCCAGCAGCAAGGGACAGGGTATTTCCGGGGAGCTGTTTTTT. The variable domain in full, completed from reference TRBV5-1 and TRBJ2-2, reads KAGVTQTPRYLIKTRGQQVTLSCSPISGHRSVSWYQQTPGQGLQFLFEYFSETQRNKGNFPGRFSGRQFSNSRSEMNVSTLELGDSALYLCASSKGQGISGELFFGEGSRLTVL.

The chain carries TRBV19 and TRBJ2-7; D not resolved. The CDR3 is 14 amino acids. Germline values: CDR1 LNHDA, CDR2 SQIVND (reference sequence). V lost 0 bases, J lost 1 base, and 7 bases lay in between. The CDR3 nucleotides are TGTGCCAGTAGTATAGATTTCCCTTCCTACGAGCAGTACTTC. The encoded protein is CASSIDFPSYEQYF. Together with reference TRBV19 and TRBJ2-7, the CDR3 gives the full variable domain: DGGITQSPKYLFRKEGQNVTLSCEQNLNHDAMYWYRQDPGQGLRLIYYSQIVNDFQKGDIAEGYSVSREKKESFPLTVTSAQKNPTAFYLCASSIDFPSYEQYFGPGTRLTVT.

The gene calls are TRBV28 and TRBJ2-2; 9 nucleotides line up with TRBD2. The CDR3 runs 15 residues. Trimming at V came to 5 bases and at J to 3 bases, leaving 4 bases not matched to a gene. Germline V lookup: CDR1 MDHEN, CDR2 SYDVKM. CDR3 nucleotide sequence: TGTGCCAGCAGTCCTAGCGGGACACACACCGGGGAGCTGTTTTTT. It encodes CASSPSGTHTGELFF.

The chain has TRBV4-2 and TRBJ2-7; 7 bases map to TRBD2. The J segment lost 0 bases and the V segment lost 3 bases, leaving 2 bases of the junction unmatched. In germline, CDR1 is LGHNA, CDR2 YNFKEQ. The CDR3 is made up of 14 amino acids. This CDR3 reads CASSHLADSYEQYF. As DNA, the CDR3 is TGTGCCAGCAGCCATCTAGCGGACTCCTACGAGCAGTACTTC.

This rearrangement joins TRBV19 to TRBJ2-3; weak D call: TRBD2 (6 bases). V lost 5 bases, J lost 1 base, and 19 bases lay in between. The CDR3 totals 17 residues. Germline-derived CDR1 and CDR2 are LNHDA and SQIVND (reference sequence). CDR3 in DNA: TGTGCCAGTAGTTCCACGACGGGACTGTCTGGCACAGATACGCAGTATTTT. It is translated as CASSSTTGLSGTDTQYF.

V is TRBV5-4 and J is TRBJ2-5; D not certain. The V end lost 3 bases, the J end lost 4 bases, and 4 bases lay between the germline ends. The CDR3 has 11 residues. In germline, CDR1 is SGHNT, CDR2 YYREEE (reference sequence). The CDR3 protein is CASSSIETQYF. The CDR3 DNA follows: TGTGCCAGCAGCTCCATAGAGACCCAGTACTTC.

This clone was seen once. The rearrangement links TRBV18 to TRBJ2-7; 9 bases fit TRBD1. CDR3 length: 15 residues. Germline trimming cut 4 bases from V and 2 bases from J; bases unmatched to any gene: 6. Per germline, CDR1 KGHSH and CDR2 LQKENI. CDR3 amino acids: CASSRGQGITYEQYF. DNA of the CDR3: TGTGCCAGCTCACGGGGACAGGGTATTACCTACGAGCAGTACTTC.

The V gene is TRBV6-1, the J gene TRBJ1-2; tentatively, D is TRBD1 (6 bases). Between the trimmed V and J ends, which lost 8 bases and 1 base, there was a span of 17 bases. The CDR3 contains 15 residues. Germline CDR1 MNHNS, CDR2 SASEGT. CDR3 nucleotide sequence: TGTGCCAGCGATGGGGGCGTGCTCCTTAACTATGGCTACACCTTC. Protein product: CASDGGVLLNYGYTF.

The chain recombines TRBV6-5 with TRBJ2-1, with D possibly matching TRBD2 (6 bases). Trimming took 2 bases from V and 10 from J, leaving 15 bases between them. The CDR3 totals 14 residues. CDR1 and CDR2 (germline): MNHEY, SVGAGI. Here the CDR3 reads CASSYGVAVEEQFF. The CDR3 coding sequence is TGTGCCAGCAGTTACGGGGTAGCGGTCGAGGAGCAGTTCTTC.

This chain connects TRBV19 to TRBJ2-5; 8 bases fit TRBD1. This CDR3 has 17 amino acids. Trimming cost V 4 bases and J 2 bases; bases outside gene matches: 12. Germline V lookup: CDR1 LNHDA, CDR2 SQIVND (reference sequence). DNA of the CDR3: TGTGCCAGTAGTACCCCTCGGGACAGGATAAAACAAGAGACCCAGTACTTC. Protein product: CASSTPRDRIKQETQYF.

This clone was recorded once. CDR3 amino acids: CASSLLGTDTQYF. The CDR3 nucleotides are TGTGCCAGCAGCCTCCTAGGCACAGATACGCAGTATTTT. The chain is built from TRBV7-2 and TRBJ2-3; no clear D. CDR1 is SGHTA, CDR2 FQGNSA, per germline. The CDR3 runs to 13 residues. V lost 5 bases to trimming and J lost 1 base, with 7 bases between them.

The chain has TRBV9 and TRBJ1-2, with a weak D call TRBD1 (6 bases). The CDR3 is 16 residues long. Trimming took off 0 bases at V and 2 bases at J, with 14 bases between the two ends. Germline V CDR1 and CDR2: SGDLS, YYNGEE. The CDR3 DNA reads TGTGCCAGCAGCGTAGGCCCCTCGGGGGGCAACTATGGCTACACCTTC. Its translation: CASSVGPSGGNYGYTF.

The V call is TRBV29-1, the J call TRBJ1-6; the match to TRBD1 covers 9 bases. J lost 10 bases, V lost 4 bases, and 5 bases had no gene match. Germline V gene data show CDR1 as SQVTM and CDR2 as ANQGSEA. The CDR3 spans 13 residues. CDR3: CSVGDRVGSPLHF. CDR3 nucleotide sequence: TGCAGCGTTGGGGACAGGGTAGGATCACCCCTCCACTTT.